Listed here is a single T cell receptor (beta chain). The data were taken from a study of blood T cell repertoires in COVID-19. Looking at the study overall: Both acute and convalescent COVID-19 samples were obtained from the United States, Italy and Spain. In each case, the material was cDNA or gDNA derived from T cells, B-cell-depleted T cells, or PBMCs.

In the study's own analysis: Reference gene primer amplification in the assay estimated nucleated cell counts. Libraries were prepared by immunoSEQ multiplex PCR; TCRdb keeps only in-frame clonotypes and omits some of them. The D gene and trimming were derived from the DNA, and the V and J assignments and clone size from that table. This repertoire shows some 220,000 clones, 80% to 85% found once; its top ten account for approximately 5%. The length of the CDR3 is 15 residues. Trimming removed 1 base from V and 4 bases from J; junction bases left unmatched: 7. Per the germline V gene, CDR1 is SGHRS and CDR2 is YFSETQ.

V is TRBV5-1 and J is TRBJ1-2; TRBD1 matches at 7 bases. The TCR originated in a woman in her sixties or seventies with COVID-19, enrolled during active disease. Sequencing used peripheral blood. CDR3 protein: CASSLPTTGAYGYTF. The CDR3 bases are TGCGCCAGCAGCTTGCCGACTACAGGGGCCTATGGCTACACCTTC.